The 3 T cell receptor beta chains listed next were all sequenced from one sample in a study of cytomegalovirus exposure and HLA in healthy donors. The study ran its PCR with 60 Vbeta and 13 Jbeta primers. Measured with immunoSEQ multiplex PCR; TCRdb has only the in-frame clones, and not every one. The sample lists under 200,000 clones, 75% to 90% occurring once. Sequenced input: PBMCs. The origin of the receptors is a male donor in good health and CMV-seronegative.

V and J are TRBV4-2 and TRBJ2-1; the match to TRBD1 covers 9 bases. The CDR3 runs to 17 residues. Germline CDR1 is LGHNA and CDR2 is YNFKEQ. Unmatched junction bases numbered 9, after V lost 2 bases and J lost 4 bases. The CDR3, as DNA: TGTGCCAGCAGCCAAAGCGGTCCGGACAGGGGATACAATGAGCAGTTCTTC. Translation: CASSQSGPDRGYNEQFF.

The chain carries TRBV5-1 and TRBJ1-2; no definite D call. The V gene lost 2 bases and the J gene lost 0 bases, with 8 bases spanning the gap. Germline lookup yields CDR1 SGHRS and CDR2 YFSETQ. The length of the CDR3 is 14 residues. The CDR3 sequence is CASSFRGTNYGYTF. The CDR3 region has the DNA TGCGCCAGCAGCTTTCGGGGAACTAACTATGGCTACACCTTC.

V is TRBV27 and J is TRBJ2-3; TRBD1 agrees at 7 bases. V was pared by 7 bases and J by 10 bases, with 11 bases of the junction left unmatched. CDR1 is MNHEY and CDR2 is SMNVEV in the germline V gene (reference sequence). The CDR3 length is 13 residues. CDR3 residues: CASKKTGDSAQYF. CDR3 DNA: TGTGCCAGCAAAAAAACAGGGGACAGTGCGCAGTATTTT.